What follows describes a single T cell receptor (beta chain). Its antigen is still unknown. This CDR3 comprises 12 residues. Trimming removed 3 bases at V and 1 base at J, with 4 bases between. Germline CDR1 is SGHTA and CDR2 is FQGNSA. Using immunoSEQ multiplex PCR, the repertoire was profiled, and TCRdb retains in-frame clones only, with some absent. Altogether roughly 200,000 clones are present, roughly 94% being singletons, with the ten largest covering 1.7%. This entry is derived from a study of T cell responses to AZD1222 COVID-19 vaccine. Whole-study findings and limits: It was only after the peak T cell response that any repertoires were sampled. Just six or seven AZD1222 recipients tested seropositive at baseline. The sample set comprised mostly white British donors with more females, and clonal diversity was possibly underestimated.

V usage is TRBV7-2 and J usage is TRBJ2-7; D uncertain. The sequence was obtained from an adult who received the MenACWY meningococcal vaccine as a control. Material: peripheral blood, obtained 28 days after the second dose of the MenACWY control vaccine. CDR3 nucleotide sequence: TGTGCCAGCAGCTTCTTTTCCTACGAGCAGTACTTC. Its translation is CASSFFSYEQYF.